Below, one T cell receptor beta chain is given with its context. No cognate antigen has been identified for it. No per-base quality is available; no much larger clone lies one base away. Using the deep immunoSEQ assay, multiplex PCR amplified TCR CDR3 regions from genomic DNA. For each cell subset, the extracted genomic DNA was distributed evenly across all wells of several immunoSEQ 96-well plates, and each plate served as one replicate. For sorted subsets, approximately 190 ng genomic DNA, equal to 30,000 to 35,000 T cell genomes, was loaded into each replicate PCR. The purified libraries were quantified using a Qubit 3.0 fluorometer, sized with a Bioanalyzer 2100, and then quantified again using the KAPA Library Quantification kit. A separate single-read 150-cycle Illumina NextSeq 550 flow cell was used to sequence each immunoSEQ 96-well plate. The published analysis was carried out like this. The immunoSEQ output contained only junctional sequences without quality scores, so filtering could not match that applied to full-length reads. Sequences were annotated with PyIR, a Python wrapper for IgBLAST v1.9, and V/J genes and CDR3 were assigned using IMGT germline references. Reads were filtered out if the reads had weak V/J assignments (E-value above 1e-6), no CDR3, stop codons, out-of-frame junctions, or ambiguous translated residues. V3J clonotypes were defined by identical inferred V gene, J gene, and CDR3 amino acid sequence. Percentage overlap between repertoires was computed as shared unique clonotypes divided by the size of the smaller repertoire. RTK rarefaction, the Chao1 estimator, and Recon v2.1 estimates of unobserved clonotypes were used to assess repertoire richness. OLGA was used to compute generation probabilities for all TCRbeta clonotypes that the gDNA method yielded from several donors. Entries here come from immuneACCESS through TCRdb and include only in-frame sequences with V and J called. Some clones fail to appear in such tables; in the studies checked, an unresolved V gene covers under half of the shortfall, and the cause of the remainder is unknown. For V, J and clone size, that table is used; D and trimming come from the DNA. This sample comprises approximately 1.4 million clones, 98% of them detected only once. Roughly 0.4% of the sample lies in the top ten.

The sample originates from a study of shared clonotypes between healthy human individuals (dated by TCRdb to the early 2020s). Regarding the study in general: The cohort included three men and two women between 18 and 49 years of age. For each donor, three plates each were used for CD4 naive and CD4 memory, two plates were used for CD8 naive, and one plate was used for CD8 memory. Blood TCR repertoires of about 5 healthy adults were deeply sequenced to estimate repertoire size and the extent of clonotype sharing between individuals. Different laboratories and diverse techniques were used to prepare libraries and sequence TCR repertoires, to increase sequencing depth and limit assay-specific biases. Leukapheresis yielded between about 0.94 and 9 billion PBMCs per donor.

Beyond this particular receptor, the publication reports: The small number of donors limited the genetic and exposure-history diversity represented. Only blood was sampled, and tissue TCR repertoires likely differ from those in blood. Even with the large sequencing depth, rarefaction of the sorted-subset datasets indicated that sequencing was incomplete. Compared with non-shared clonotypes, the clonotypes found in all four sorted-subset donors had higher generation probabilities. Sharing across a few donors was observed for about 4.8% of naive CD4, over 3% of naive CD8, 2% to 2.5% of memory CD4, and less than 0.45% of memory CD8 clonotypes. Larger estimated clonotype richness was generally found for naive subsets than for memory subsets. Based on pairwise subsampling, the degree of clonotype sharing among donors was expected to be affected by sequencing depth.

The donors were healthy, HIV-negative adults who had no recently reported acute infections or vaccinations. All donors were Caucasian adults living in Nashville, Tennessee, USA. Magnetic negative selection was used to enrich CD4+ T cells, after which naive cells were positively selected on CD45RA and the negative fraction became the memory subset. Blood was obtained by leukapheresis, after which PBMCs were separated by Ficoll-Histopaque density gradient centrifugation and cryopreserved in liquid nitrogen vapor phase. Analytical flow cytometry was used to check the purity and quantity of every magnetically sorted T cell population. Each sorted fraction had its genomic DNA isolated and then quantified by UV absorbance on a Nanodrop 2000c. Based on the germline V gene (reference sequence), the CDR1 and CDR2 sequences are SEHNR and FQNEAQ. Relative to germline, V is 6 bases shorter and J is 3 bases shorter, with 15 bases between their ends. The CDR3 spans 15 residues, from the cysteine through the phenylalanine. Only the CDR3 region is kept as DNA, spanning 45 bases read in frame from base 1.

The receptor chain draws on TRBV7-9 and TRBJ2-1; matching of 6 bases hints at TRBD2 as the D gene. The sequence was collected from a man aged 30 to 45 in good health. Sequencing used naive CD4+ T cells sorted from blood. Taken with the paper, the label for cell subset or site translates to: CD45RA+ positively selected. The DNA reads TGTGCCAGCAGTCCCCGTGGCGGGAACTACAATGAGCAGTTCTTC. Its protein product is CASSPRGGNYNEQFF.